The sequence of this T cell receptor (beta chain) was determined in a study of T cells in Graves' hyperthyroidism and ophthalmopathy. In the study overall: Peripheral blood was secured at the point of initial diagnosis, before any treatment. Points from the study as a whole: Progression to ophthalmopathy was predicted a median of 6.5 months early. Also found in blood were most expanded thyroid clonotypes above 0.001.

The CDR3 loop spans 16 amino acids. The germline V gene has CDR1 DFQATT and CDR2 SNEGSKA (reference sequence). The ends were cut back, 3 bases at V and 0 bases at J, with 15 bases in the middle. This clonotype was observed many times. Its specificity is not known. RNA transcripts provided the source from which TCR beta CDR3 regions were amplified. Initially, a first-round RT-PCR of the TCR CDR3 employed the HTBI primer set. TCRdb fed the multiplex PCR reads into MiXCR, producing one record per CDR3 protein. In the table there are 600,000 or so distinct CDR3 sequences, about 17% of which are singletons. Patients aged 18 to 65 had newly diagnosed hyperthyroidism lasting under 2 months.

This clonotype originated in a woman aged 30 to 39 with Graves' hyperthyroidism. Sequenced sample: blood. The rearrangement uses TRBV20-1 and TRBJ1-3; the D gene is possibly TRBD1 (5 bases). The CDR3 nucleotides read TGCAGTGCTAGTGGCCGCACAGGTCACTCTGGAAACACCATATATTTT. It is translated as CSASGRTGHSGNTIYF.